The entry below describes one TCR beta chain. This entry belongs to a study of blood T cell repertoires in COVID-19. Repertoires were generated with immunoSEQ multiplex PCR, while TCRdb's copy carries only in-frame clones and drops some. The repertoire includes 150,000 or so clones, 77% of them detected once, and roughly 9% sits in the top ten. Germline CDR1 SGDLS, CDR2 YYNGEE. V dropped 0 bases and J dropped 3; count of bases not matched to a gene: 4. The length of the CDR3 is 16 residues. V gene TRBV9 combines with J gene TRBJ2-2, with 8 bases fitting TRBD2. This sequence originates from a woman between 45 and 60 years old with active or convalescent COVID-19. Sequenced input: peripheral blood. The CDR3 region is CASSVGPSGHTGELFF. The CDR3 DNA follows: TGTGCCAGCAGCGTAGGGCCTAGCGGGCACACCGGGGAGCTGTTTTTT.